These T cell receptor beta chains were read from a single sample in a study of cytomegalovirus exposure and HLA in healthy donors. TCRdb's table, derived via immunoSEQ multiplex PCR, lists solely in-frame clones and lacks some. The sample has 95,000 to 150,000 clones, over 75% seen once. Input material: PBMCs. These receptors all come from a woman in her 30s in good health and CMV-seronegative. Each CDR3 is given with its conserved first and last residue. D genes are given only for firm matches. The size field is filled for only some rows; it gives once, few, many or a size class.

CDR3 | DNA | D | V | size | J
CASISQGATEAFF | TGTGCCAGCATCTCCCAGGGGGCCACTGAAGCTTTCTTT | TRBD1 | TRBV25-1 | NA | TRBJ1-1
CASSQGPGGNTGELFF | TGCGCCAGCAGCCAAGGACCGGGGGGGAACACCGGGGAGCTGTTTTTT | TRBD2 | TRBV4-1 | NA | TRBJ2-2
CAIQGREGNTQYF | TGTGCCATCCAGGGGAGGGAAGGAAATACGCAGTATTTT | NA | TRBV11-3 | NA | TRBJ2-3
CASSLDGGNYGYTF | TGTGCCAGCAGCTTAGATGGAGGGAACTATGGCTACACCTTC | NA | TRBV13 | NA | TRBJ1-2
CASSPGLAGGRVLGEQFF | TGCGCCAGCAGCCCCGGACTAGCGGGGGGGCGAGTTTTGGGTGAGCAGTTCTTC | TRBD2 | TRBV5-1 | few | TRBJ2-1
CAWSSGWGYTF | TGTGCCTGGAGTTCAGGGTGGGGCTACACCTTC | NA | TRBV30 | NA | TRBJ1-2
CASSPRTVASETQYF | TGTGCCAGCAGCCCCCGGACAGTCGCCAGCGAGACCCAGTACTTC | NA | TRBV9 | NA | TRBJ2-5
CASSQVRGDTYEQYF | TGCGCCAGCAGCCAAGTTCGGGGGGATACCTACGAGCAGTACTTC | TRBD2 | TRBV4-3 | NA | TRBJ2-7
CASSKPGGTGELFF | TGTGCCAGCAGTAAACCAGGGGGCACCGGGGAGCTGTTTTTT | TRBD1 | TRBV6-5 | NA | TRBJ2-2
CASSTGSFTGELFF | TGTGCCAGTAGTACCGGGTCCTTCACCGGGGAGCTGTTTTTT | NA | TRBV19 | few | TRBJ2-2
CASSKTNTGGGTEAFF | TGTGCCAGCAGCAAAACCAACACCGGGGGAGGCACTGAAGCTTTCTTT | NA | TRBV21-1 | NA | TRBJ1-1
CASSFEDFYGYTF | TGCGCCAGCAGCTTTGAGGACTTCTATGGCTACACCTTC | NA | TRBV5-1 | once | TRBJ1-2
CASSFKGASTDTQYF | TGTGCCAGCAGTTTCAAGGGGGCAAGCACAGATACGCAGTATTTT | TRBD1 | TRBV27 | NA | TRBJ2-3
CASSPLGGLGEQFF | TGTGCCAGCAGCCCCCTCGGGGGGCTTGGTGAGCAGTTCTTC | NA | TRBV27 | NA | TRBJ2-1
CASSFKAGVGTGELFF | TGTGCCAGCAGTTTCAAAGCGGGGGTCGGAACCGGGGAGCTGTTTTTT | TRBD2 | TRBV7-2 | NA | TRBJ2-2
CASTGQVRETQYF | TGTGCCAGCACCGGCCAGGTACGGGAGACCCAGTACTTC | NA | TRBV5-5 | NA | TRBJ2-5
CASRRTGWADTQYF | TGTGCCAGCAGACGGACAGGGTGGGCAGATACGCAGTATTTT | TRBD1 | TRBV6-1 | NA | TRBJ2-3
CASSDEAGGTDTQYF | TGTGCCAGCAGTGACGAAGCGGGGGGCACAGATACGCAGTATTTT | TRBD2 | TRBV6-4 | NA | TRBJ2-3
CASSLGGEITEAFF | TGCGCCAGCAGCTTAGGGGGAGAAATCACTGAAGCTTTCTTT | NA | TRBV5-1 | NA | TRBJ1-1
CAISEKLVEQFF | TGTGCCATCAGTGAGAAACTAGTTGAGCAGTTCTTC | NA | TRBV10-3 | NA | TRBJ2-1
CASSPKSGQRNEKLFF | TGTGCCAGCAGTCCTAAGTCGGGACAGAGAAATGAAAAACTGTTTTTT | TRBD1 | TRBV6-6 | NA | TRBJ1-4
CASGLAGGSTDTQYF | TGTGCTAGTGGTTTGGCGGGGGGCAGCACAGATACGCAGTATTTT | NA | TRBV12-5 | NA | TRBJ2-3
CASSTQGAYGYTF | TGTGCCAGCAGTACCCAGGGGGCCTATGGCTACACCTTC | TRBD1 | TRBV6-5 | NA | TRBJ1-2
CASKGTVFYNEQFF | TGTGCCAGCAAAGGGACAGTTTTCTACAATGAGCAGTTCTTC | TRBD1 | TRBV6-1 | NA | TRBJ2-1
CASTKPGTRPYEQYF | TGTGCCAGCACGAAACCCGGGACAAGACCCTACGAGCAGTACTTC | NA | TRBV2 | NA | TRBJ2-7
CASRQGAEQPQHF | TGTGCCAGCAGACAGGGGGCTGAGCAGCCCCAGCATTTT | TRBD1 | TRBV27 | NA | TRBJ1-5
CAISVDSSGELFF | TGTGCCATCAGTGTGGACAGTTCCGGGGAGCTGTTTTTT | NA | TRBV10-3 | NA | TRBJ2-2
CASSLDSGNEQFF | TGTGCCAGCAGTCTTGACAGTGGAAATGAGCAGTTCTTC | NA | TRBV6-4 | NA | TRBJ2-1
CASSQRGNTGELFF | TGTGCCAGCAGTCAGCGGGGGAACACCGGGGAGCTGTTTTTT | TRBD2 | TRBV2 | NA | TRBJ2-2
CASTEKGGVYYGYTF | TGTGCCAGCACTGAGAAGGGAGGGGTCTACTATGGCTACACCTTC | NA | TRBV2 | NA | TRBJ1-2
CASSQLTDTQYF | TGTGCCAGCAGCCAACTCACAGATACGCAGTATTTT | NA | TRBV7-9 | NA | TRBJ2-3
CASSLRTRDEQYF | TGTGCCAGCAGCCTTCGGACTCGGGACGAGCAGTACTTC | NA | TRBV11-2 | NA | TRBJ2-7
CAWSRWGGGETEAFF | TGTGCCTGGAGTCGGTGGGGGGGAGGTGAGACTGAAGCTTTCTTT | NA | TRBV30 | NA | TRBJ1-1
CASSLGGQLYEQYF | TGTGCCAGCAGCTTAGGGGGACAGCTCTACGAGCAGTACTTC | TRBD1 | TRBV7-2 | NA | TRBJ2-7
CASSVVASGANEQFF | TGTGCCAGCAGCGTAGTGGCTAGCGGGGCCAATGAGCAGTTCTTC | TRBD2 | TRBV9 | NA | TRBJ2-1
CASSNWKGENIQYF | TGTGCCAGTAGTAACTGGAAGGGGGAAAACATTCAGTACTTC | NA | TRBV19 | many | TRBJ2-4
CASSIGVTSGTEAFF | TGTGCCAGCAGCATAGGGGTTACTAGTGGCACTGAAGCTTTCTTT | NA | TRBV11-2 | NA | TRBJ1-1
CASSQDRTYNSPLHF | TGTGCCAGCAGCCAAGATCGTACCTATAATTCACCCCTCCACTTT | NA | TRBV14 | NA | TRBJ1-6
CASSPTSGETQYF | TGTGCCAGCTCACCGACTAGCGGGGAGACCCAGTACTTC | TRBD2 | TRBV18 | few | TRBJ2-5
CASSPRGANTGELFF | TGTGCCAGCAGCCCCCGCGGCGCGAACACCGGGGAGCTGTTTTTT | NA | TRBV5-6 | NA | TRBJ2-2
CASSPTSGVSYEQYF | TGTGCCAGCAGTCCGACTAGCGGGGTTTCCTACGAGCAGTACTTC | TRBD2 | TRBV6-5 | NA | TRBJ2-7
CAISATGTYEQYF | TGTGCCATCAGTGCTACAGGGACCTACGAGCAGTACTTC | NA | TRBV10-3 | NA | TRBJ2-7
CASRIGRGGETQYF | TGTGCCAGCAGGATAGGACGCGGGGGGGAGACCCAGTACTTC | TRBD2 | TRBV7-9 | NA | TRBJ2-5
CASSYVKSATYEQYF | TGTGCCAGCAGTTACGTCAAATCTGCTACCTACGAGCAGTACTTC | NA | TRBV6-6 | NA | TRBJ2-7
CASSLEHREQFF | TGTGCCAGCAGCTTAGAGCACCGGGAGCAGTTCTTC | NA | TRBV7-2 | NA | TRBJ2-1
CASSLGPAGRADTQYF | TGTGCCAGCAGCTTGGGGCCAGCGGGGCGGGCAGATACGCAGTATTTT | TRBD2 | TRBV5-6 | NA | TRBJ2-3
CAISESPAWETQYF | TGTGCCATCAGTGAGTCCCCAGCGTGGGAGACCCAGTACTTC | NA | TRBV10-3 | NA | TRBJ2-5
CASSLASGKRYTEAFF | TGTGCCAGCAGCTTAGCCTCGGGGAAGAGATACACTGAAGCTTTCTTT | NA | TRBV13 | NA | TRBJ1-1